The rows below give T cell receptor beta chains drawn from one sample of a study of blood T cell repertoires in COVID-19. Using immunoSEQ multiplex PCR, the repertoire was profiled, and TCRdb retains in-frame clones only, with some absent. The sample carries fewer than 65,000 clones, roughly four fifths recorded once. The sample was peripheral blood. These receptors all stem from a human donor in a cohort sampled during active COVID-19. CDR3s leave out the opening cysteine and the closing phenylalanine or tryptophan. Clone size is given for some rows only: seen once, a few or many times, or a class if the clone is expanded.

J: TRBJ2-6
length: 14
size: NA
V: TRBV6-5
CDR3: ASSYGGPPGANVLT

J: TRBJ2-7
length: 16
size: NA
V: TRBV28
CDR3: ASSYPLGTSGRSYEQY

J: TRBJ2-7
length: 14
size: NA
V: TRBV13
CDR3: ASSLGRRVVGSEQY

J: TRBJ2-7
length: 10
size: NA
V: TRBV3-1/TRBV3-2
CDR3: ASSQSPGEQY

J: TRBJ2-2
length: 14
size: NA
V: TRBV5-6
CDR3: ASSSPSGGYIGELF

J: TRBJ2-2
length: 13
size: NA
V: TRBV9
CDR3: ASSVGRANTGELF

J: TRBJ2-7
length: 13
size: NA
V: TRBV28
CDR3: ASSSLDSPSYEQY

J: TRBJ2-2
length: 12
size: NA
V: TRBV7-2
CDR3: ASGYRDNTGELF

J: TRBJ2-7
length: 13
size: NA
V: TRBV24-1
CDR3: ATSPQQAGAYEQY

J: TRBJ1-5
length: 14
size: NA
V: TRBV6-2/TRBV6-3
CDR3: ASSYQYDSGNQPQH

J: TRBJ2-7
length: 10
size: NA
V: TRBV29-1
CDR3: SVRQGSYEQY

J: TRBJ1-5
length: 11
size: NA
V: TRBV6-5
CDR3: ASGQDSNQPQH

J: TRBJ1-1
length: 12
size: NA
V: TRBV28
CDR3: ASSLFGGRPEAF

J: TRBJ2-6
length: 13
size: NA
V: TRBV9
CDR3: ASSVPGSGANVLT

J: TRBJ1-2
length: 9
size: NA
V: TRBV24-1
CDR3: ATSSPYGYT

J: TRBJ1-4
length: 12
size: NA
V: TRBV10-3
CDR3: AISPGQGSEKLF

J: TRBJ1-1
length: 12
size: once
V: TRBV5-4
CDR3: ASSPGQGKTEAF

J: TRBJ2-1
length: 13
size: NA
V: TRBV24-1
CDR3: ATSVGGGASNEQF

J: TRBJ1-6
length: 12
size: few
V: TRBV2
CDR3: ASSDTGYNSPLH

J: TRBJ2-1
length: 14
size: NA
V: TRBV7-9
CDR3: ASSLKEGSSYNEQF

J: TRBJ2-7
length: 11
size: NA
V: TRBV6-2/TRBV6-3
CDR3: ASSYTDRGEQY

J: TRBJ1-6
length: 14
size: NA
V: TRBV5-8
CDR3: ASTRYPTGDNSPLH

J: TRBJ2-1
length: 11
size: NA
V: TRBV14
CDR3: ASSQGLADEQF

J: TRBJ1-1
length: 16
size: NA
V: TRBV6-6
CDR3: ASSPLGLVGVPDTEAF